A single sample gave rise to the 18 T cell receptor beta chains below, sequenced in a study of technical replicates of blood from a handful of donors (dated by TCRdb to 2016 to 2017). Library generation was performed with the immunoSEQ multiplex PCR assay. This immuneACCESS table, as held by TCRdb, lists in-frame sequences with V and J called but not all clones. Of the missing ones, under half trace to an unresolved V gene in checked studies; the others have no known cause. The sample data list around 100,000 clones, and about 95% of these were observed just once. 0.25% to 0.35% of the sample lies in the top ten. Sequenced input: T cells isolated from PBMCs. The receptors stem from a human donor in good health.

The chain couples TRBV19 to TRBJ2-1; 11 bases are a match to TRBD2. The CDR3 loop spans 16 amino acids. Germline assignment: CDR1 LNHDA and CDR2 SQIVND (reference sequence). V shed 6 bases, J shed 3 bases, and the junction held 7 bases outside the gene matches. Written as DNA, the CDR3 is TGTGCCAGTAGCCGAGATGGGACTAGCGGCTACAATGAGCAGTTCTTC. As protein: CASSRDGTSGYNEQFF.

This clone was picked up one time. The chain is built from TRBV6-5 and TRBJ2-4, with 9 bases that match TRBD2. V shed 10 bases, J shed 9 bases, and the junction held 13 bases outside the gene matches. Looked up from germline, CDR1 is MNHEY and CDR2 is SVGAGI. CDR3 length equals 14 residues. The CDR3 coding sequence is TGTGCCACTGTTAAAGCCGGGACTAGCTCCATTCAGTACTTC. It specifies CATVKAGTSSIQYF.

The genes are TRBV6-5 and TRBJ2-7; maybe TRBD2 (6 bases). This CDR3 has 13 residues. CDR1 is MNHEY, CDR2 SVGAGI, per germline. V was shortened by 11 bases and J by 6 bases, with 20 bases between the two germline ends. CDR3 amino acids: CASRDFRRGEQYF. The CDR3 DNA reads TGTGCCTCCCGGGACTTTAGAAGAGGCGAGCAGTACTTC.

The V and J genes are TRBV18 and TRBJ2-2; 9 bases are a match to TRBD1. There are 14 residues in the CDR3. Germline V gene sequence: CDR1 KGHSH, CDR2 LQKENI. Trimming at V came to 5 bases and at J to 6 bases, leaving 4 bases not matched to a gene. In DNA, the CDR3 is TGTGCCAGCTCAGCCGGGACAGGGTCCGGGGAGCTGTTTTTT. Residues: CASSAGTGSGELFF.

This rearrangement joins TRBV27 to TRBJ2-7; 10 bases map to TRBD1. There are 15 residues in the CDR3. V lost 6 bases and J lost 1; bases outside the gene matches: 6. Germline CDR1 reads MNHEY; CDR2 reads SMNVEV (reference sequence). CDR3 residues: CASSEDRGRSYEQYF. CDR3 DNA: TGTGCCAGCAGCGAGGACAGGGGGAGATCCTACGAGCAGTACTTC.

The chain combines TRBV5-1 with TRBJ2-1; tentative D call: TRBD2 (5 bases). V was clipped by 3 bases and J by 6 bases, with 13 bases between them. The CDR3 length is 14 residues. Germline CDR1 SGHRS, CDR2 YFSETQ. Written as DNA, the CDR3 is TGCGCCAGCAGCTGGAGGACCCCTGCCAATGAGCAGTTCTTC. It is translated as CASSWRTPANEQFF.

The V gene is TRBV5-1, the J gene TRBJ2-7; 7 nucleotides match TRBD2. CDR1 and CDR2 (germline): SGHRS, YFSETQ. With 0 bases clipped from V and 2 bases from J, the junction kept 8 bases outside the gene matches. This CDR3 comprises 16 residues. The CDR3 DNA is TGCGCCAGCAGCTTGGAGCCGGGGGAGGGCCCCTACGAGCAGTACTTC. This gives the protein CASSLEPGEGPYEQYF.

This clone is a singleton in its sample. This chain connects TRBV9 to TRBJ2-7; perhaps TRBD2 as D (5 bases). CDR1 and CDR2 from the germline V gene are SGDLS and YYNGEE. The CDR3 runs to 14 residues. Trimming took 0 bases from V and 2 from J, leaving 9 bases between them. The CDR3 DNA reads as TGTGCCAGCAGCGTAGGGATGGGAGCCTACGAGCAGTACTTC. It translates to CASSVGMGAYEQYF.

The rearrangement links TRBV5-5 to TRBJ1-2; D is ambiguous. Germline V gene sequence: CDR1 SGHKS, CDR2 YYEKEE (reference sequence). Trimming took 3 bases from V and 7 from J, leaving 7 bases between them. The CDR3 consists of 11 residues. In DNA, the CDR3 is TGTGCCAGCAGCTATCTTAGTGGCTACACCTTC. This encodes CASSYLSGYTF.

This clone was counted only a few times. V is TRBV5-1 and J is TRBJ1-1, with 7 bases matching TRBD1. CDR1 is SGHRS and CDR2 is YFSETQ in the germline V gene. V lost 4 bases to trimming and J lost 1 base; unmatched junction nucleotides: 10. The CDR3 sequence is 16 residues long. The CDR3 protein is CASSLGTASTNTEAFF. The CDR3 DNA reads as TGCGCCAGCAGCCTCGGGACAGCCTCGACGAACACTGAAGCTTTCTTT.

The rearrangement joins TRBV27 to TRBJ2-7, with 9 positions matching TRBD1. The germline V gene encodes CDR1 MNHEY and CDR2 SMNVEV (reference sequence). This CDR3 is built from 15 residues. V was pared by 4 bases and J by 3 bases, with 7 bases of the junction left unmatched. The CDR3 DNA reads as TGTGCCAGCAGTTCCTGGGACAGGGACATCTACGAGCAGTACTTC. Protein product: CASSSWDRDIYEQYF.

The rearrangement joins TRBV5-6 to TRBJ1-1, with D unclear. CDR3 length equals 13 residues. From germline, CDR1 is SGHDT and CDR2 YYEEEE. V was shortened by 2 bases and J by 11 bases, with 16 bases between the two germline ends. The CDR3 here is CASSFVAARQAFF. CDR3 DNA sequence: TGTGCCAGCAGCTTCGTCGCGGCTCGTCAGGCTTTCTTT.

V gene TRBV11-3 combines with J gene TRBJ2-2; no reliable D call. The germline V and J ends were trimmed by 0 bases and 13 bases, with 6 bases remaining between them. Germline CDR1 SGHNT, CDR2 YENEEA. CDR3 length: 11 amino acids. Here the CDR3 DNA reads TGTGCCAGCAGCTTAGACCTAAGGCTGTTTTTT. Translated, it gives CASSLDLRLFF.

This chain uses TRBV7-2 with TRBJ2-7, with D possibly being TRBD1 (5 bases). Germline V gene sequence: CDR1 SGHTA, CDR2 FQGNSA. Between the trimmed V and J ends, which lost 2 bases and 0 bases, there was a span of 17 bases. The CDR3 loop spans 17 amino acids. The CDR3 protein is CASSLRGRVGISYEQYF. The CDR3 nucleotides read TGTGCCAGCAGCTTAAGGGGTCGGGTGGGCATCTCCTACGAGCAGTACTTC.

This chain links TRBV7-3 with TRBJ2-2, with D perhaps TRBD1 (5 bases). This CDR3 comprises 14 residues. Per germline, CDR1 SGHTA and CDR2 FQGTGA. The V gene lost 1 base and the J gene lost 6 bases, with 9 bases spanning the gap. In DNA form, the CDR3 reads TGTGCCAGCAGCTTAAATGGGGCTTCCGGGGAGCTGTTTTTT. Translation: CASSLNGASGELFF.

The V call is TRBV4-1, the J call TRBJ2-4; D is unresolved. The ends were cut back, 0 bases at V and 0 bases at J, with 12 bases in the middle. Germline CDR1 and CDR2: MGHRA and YSYEKL. The CDR3 contains 17 residues. The CDR3 DNA sequence: TGCGCCAGCAGCCAAGATCTCCAGGTCCTAGCCAAAAACATTCAGTACTTC. It translates to CASSQDLQVLAKNIQYF.

The rearrangement links TRBV5-6 to TRBJ1-2; D possibly corresponds to TRBD1 (6 bases). The CDR3 is 14 amino acids. The germline V gene encodes CDR1 SGHDT and CDR2 YYEEEE. V was pared by 5 bases and J by 5 bases, with 16 bases between. In DNA, the CDR3 is TGTGCCAGCAGTGACGGACAGCCTCCTTATGGCTACACCTTC. It encodes CASSDGQPPYGYTF.

The chain has TRBV11-2 and TRBJ2-1; 8 nucleotides match TRBD2. V lost 2 bases and J lost 7; bases outside the gene matches: 4. Looked up from germline, CDR1 is SGHAT and CDR2 is FQNNGV. The CDR3 totals 14 residues. The CDR3 loop is CASSLLGLANEQFF. The CDR3 DNA sequence: TGTGCCAGCAGCTTACTTGGACTAGCAAATGAGCAGTTCTTC.